This T cell receptor beta chain came from a study of shared clonotypes between healthy human individuals. This CDR3 is built from 13 residues. J lost 3 bases, V lost 7 bases, and 5 bases had no gene match. CDR1 is SGHTS, CDR2 YDEGEE, per germline. General study points: Represented diversity (both genetic and exposure-history) was limited by the small number of donors.

Comment on this clone: Its antigen is not identified.

Naive CD8 cells were CD45RO-negative, positively selected for CCR7, excluding terminally differentiated effector memory CD45RA+ cells. The data were produced by immunoSEQ multiplex PCR, yet TCRdb's version contains in-frame clones alone and is incomplete. The table shows around 2.1 million clones, with roughly 91% occurring only once. The sample taken for sequencing was naive CD8+ T cells from PBMCs. The chain joins TRBV5-8 to TRBJ2-7; 9 bases line up with TRBD1. This receptor was obtained from a young man in good health. Some clones in this sample may be carry-over from other donors' samples. CDR3 sequence reads: CASGDRASYEQYF. CDR3 coding DNA: TGTGCCAGCGGGGACAGGGCGAGCTACGAGCAGTACTTC.